This T cell receptor beta chain was identified in a study of T cell responses to AZD1222 COVID-19 vaccine. Recipients boosted at about 4 weeks or about 12 weeks are pooled. Germline V CDR1 and CDR2: SGHRS, YFSETQ. Trimming took 0 bases from V and 4 from J, leaving 10 bases between them. The length of the CDR3 is 14 residues. Findings and caveats of the study: Increases in Spike-specific TCR breadth and depth were seen after two AZD1222 doses. Nearly half of the spike-specific TCRs reportedly recognize variant regions that carry no mutations. Among the donors, most were white British and more were female, and clonal diversity was possibly underestimated.

TCRdb keeps only in-frame clones here, not all; method: immunoSEQ multiplex PCR. This sample has some 180,000 clones, with approximately 90% found just once. Worth noting for this clone: Its antigen is not known.

The input for sequencing was peripheral blood, taken 28 days after the second AZD1222 dose. The rearrangement uses TRBV5-1 and TRBJ2-5, with D tentatively TRBD1 (6 bases). This receptor was taken from an adult who received the AZD1222 COVID-19 vaccine. The CDR3 DNA reads as TGCGCCAGCAGCTTGGGATTGACAGGAGAGACCCAGTACTTC. This translates into CASSLGLTGETQYF.